Given below is one TCR beta chain in context. Antigen: not known. This specimen comes from a study of T cells in localized non-small cell lung cancer. Points from the study as a whole: Appearing in adjacent lung were a median about 57 of the top 100 tumor clones.

Assay used: immunoSEQ multiplex PCR; TCRdb lists only in-frame clones, some missing. Seen here are tens of thousands of clones, around 88% observed once, and the top ten hold about 6.5%. The source is a man aged 35-75 years with stage I lung adenocarcinoma. The material was peripheral blood, obtained before any cancer treatment.

CDR3 amino acids: CASSVGWTGDNTQYF. The DNA for the CDR3 is TGTGCCAGCAGCGTAGGGTGGACAGGAGATAATACGCAGTATTTT. The chain employs TRBV9 and TRBJ2-3; 7 nucleotides line up with TRBD1. Germline V gene sequence: CDR1 SGDLS, CDR2 YYNGEE. Losses at the gene ends were 0 bases for V and 7 bases for J; bases not matched to a gene: 8. The CDR3 loop spans 15 amino acids.